This T cell receptor beta chain was identified in a study of beta chain features in type 1 diabetes. After removal of 4 bases from V and 3 bases from J, the junction contained 7 bases not matched to a gene. The CDR3 contains 16 residues. The V gene's germline CDR1 is SGDLS and CDR2 YYNGEE. As every portion of the isolated RNA was reverse transcribed, the sequencing read expressed TCRB transcripts. Sequencing was performed with immunoSEQ multiplex PCR; in TCRdb, only in-frame clones are kept and a portion is missing. This sample carries hundreds of thousands of clones, about 17% of them seen once, and the ten largest clones take about 0.02%.

The TCR comes from a woman aged 18-29 years in good health. The genes are TRBV9 and TRBJ1-4; 9 bases match TRBD1. Sample: naive CD4+ T cells from blood. The CDR3: CASSRRQGEANEKLFF. For the CDR3, the DNA is TGTGCCAGCAGCCGTAGACAGGGGGAGGCTAATGAAAAACTGTTTTTT.